One sample yielded the 16 T cell receptor beta chains listed below, sequenced in a study. TCRdb reanalysed the RT-PCR reads using MiXCR and keeps one entry per CDR3 protein. The table lists about 680,000 distinct CDR3 sequences, approximately 15% of them singletons, with 3.6% in the top ten. The sequencing input was memory CD4+ T cells from blood. These receptors were collected from a female donor in good health, serving as a healthy control.

A few counts support this clonotype. The chain is built from TRBV6-1 and TRBJ1-5; D is possibly TRBD1 (6 bases). V shed 9 bases and J shed 3 bases, with 18 bases lying between them. The CDR3 runs 15 residues. Germline-derived CDR1 and CDR2 are MNHNS and SASEGT. In DNA, the CDR3 is TGTGCCAGTAACCCTTCGGTGGGACACAATCAGCCCCAGCATTTT. As protein: CASNPSVGHNQPQHF.

The CDR3 here is CASTRTGTGGHEQFF. For the CDR3, the DNA is TGTGCCAGCACGCGAACTGGGACAGGGGGCCATGAGCAGTTCTTC. The V gene is TRBV6-2 or TRBV6-3, the J gene TRBJ2-1; 12 bases map to TRBD1. The CDR3 totals 15 residues. CDR1 and CDR2 from the germline V gene are MNHEY and SVGEGT. J lost 8 bases, V lost 7 bases, and 9 bases had no gene match.

This chain connects TRBV18 to TRBJ2-2; D call uncertain. The CDR3 spans 16 residues. Trimming took off 2 bases at V and 0 bases at J, with 10 bases between the two ends. Germline V CDR1 and CDR2: KGHSH, LQKENI. The CDR3 protein is CASSPYGPANTGELFF. The CDR3 DNA reads as TGTGCCAGCTCACCATATGGACCCGCGAACACCGGGGAGCTGTTTTTT.

The J gene is TRBJ2-2, the V gene TRBV5-6; either TRBD1 or TRBD2 may fit D (5 bases each). CDR1 and CDR2 (germline): SGHDT, YYEEEE. This CDR3 has 17 residues. V dropped 0 bases and J dropped 1 base, with 13 bases sitting between them. CDR3 protein: CASSLALGAGNTGELFF. CDR3 nucleotide sequence: TGTGCCAGCAGCTTGGCCCTCGGGGCAGGGAACACCGGGGAGCTGTTTTTT.

This clonotype was seen a handful of times. The gene calls are TRBV7-3 and TRBJ1-1; D perhaps matches TRBD1 (6 bases). V lost 5 bases, J lost 6 bases, and 13 bases lay in between. Looked up from germline, CDR1 is SGHTA and CDR2 is FQGTGA. The CDR3 has 13 amino acids. The CDR3 DNA reads TGTGCCAGCAGCCAAATCCAGGGGTCTGAAGCTTTCTTT. Its protein product is CASSQIQGSEAFF.

The V call is TRBV4-2, the J call TRBJ2-1, with 11 bases matching TRBD2. The J segment lost 9 bases and the V segment lost 1 base, leaving 5 bases of the junction unmatched. Germline V gene data show CDR1 as LGHNA and CDR2 as YNFKEQ. This CDR3 region has 15 residues. The CDR3, as DNA: TGTGCCAGCAGCCAAGGGACTAGCGGGTGGGGTGAGCAGTTCTTC. Its protein is CASSQGTSGWGEQFF.

This clonotype was detected a few times. V is TRBV5-1 and J is TRBJ2-3, with D uncertain. The V and J ends lost 4 bases and 1 base respectively, with 10 bases between them. This CDR3 comprises 14 residues. CDR1 SGHRS and CDR2 YFSETQ come from the germline V gene. The chain's CDR3 is CASSGAIRTDTQYF. The CDR3 DNA sequence: TGCGCCAGCAGCGGAGCGATCCGCACAGATACGCAGTATTTT.

V is TRBV19 and J is TRBJ1-5; maybe TRBD1 (6 bases). Germline V gives CDR1 LNHDA, CDR2 SQIVND (reference sequence). CDR3 size: 15 residues. V gave up 7 bases and J gave up 1 base, with 14 bases separating them. The CDR3 DNA reads as TGTGCCAGTATGGGAAGGGGGGAAAGCAATCAGCCCCAGCATTTT. Translated: CASMGRGESNQPQHF.

At least ten counts were recorded for this clonotype. The gene calls are TRBV20-1 and TRBJ1-1; tentative D call: TRBD1 (5 bases). The CDR3 is 14 amino acids. CDR1 is DFQATT and CDR2 is SNEGSKA in the germline V gene (reference sequence). V shed 7 bases and J shed 4 bases, with 19 bases lying between them. The CDR3 coding sequence is TGCAGTGGCGCGATCCACACCGGGGGCACTGAAGCTTTCTTT. It yields the protein CSGAIHTGGTEAFF.

The genes are TRBV4-3 and TRBJ2-1; 8 bases line up with TRBD1. This CDR3 is 15 amino acids long. Germline loops: CDR1 LGHNA, CDR2 YSLEER. Trimming cost V 6 bases and J 1 base; bases outside gene matches: 5. CDR3 protein: CASRRDRRSYNEQFF. The CDR3 DNA reads TGCGCCAGCAGGAGGGACAGGAGATCCTACAATGAGCAGTTCTTC.

This clonotype was counted between two and nine times. V and J are TRBV12-3 or TRBV12-4 and TRBJ1-4; D is perhaps TRBD1 (5 bases). The CDR3 consists of 14 residues. Trimming took off 6 bases at V and 2 bases at J, with 10 bases between the two ends. The CDR3 bases are TGTGCCAGCAGCCAATGGGGGACTAATGAAAAACTGTTTTTT. It codes for CASSQWGTNEKLFF.

This chain joins TRBV11-2 and TRBJ1-1; perhaps TRBD1 as D (5 bases). Germline CDR1 SGHAT, CDR2 FQNNGV. V shed 10 bases and J shed 6 bases, with 24 bases lying between them. The CDR3 extends over 15 amino acids. The CDR3 spells CATKGGGGRGPEAFF. CDR3 bases: TGTGCCACGAAAGGTGGCGGGGGGAGAGGTCCTGAAGCTTTCTTT.

V is TRBV25-1 and J is TRBJ2-7, with D maybe TRBD1 (5 bases). CDR3 length: 14 residues. Trimming took off 6 bases at V and 3 bases at J, with 15 bases between the two ends. Germline V gives CDR1 MGHDK, CDR2 SYGVNS. CDR3 amino acids: CASSRQSTSYEQYF. CDR3 coding DNA: TGTGCCAGCAGCAGACAGTCAACCAGCTACGAGCAGTACTTC.

The V and J genes are TRBV6-1 and TRBJ2-7; D uncertain. Germline CDR1 and CDR2: MNHNS and SASEGT. V lost 4 bases and J 4 bases, leaving 14 bases between the germline ends. The CDR3 covers 14 residues. CDR3 in DNA: TGTGCCAGCAGTGGGCAGGAATGGCTGTACGAGCAGTACTTC. Its protein product is CASSGQEWLYEQYF.

The chain is built from TRBV20-1 and TRBJ1-5; possibly TRBD1 for D (5 bases). CDR1 DFQATT and CDR2 SNEGSKA come from the germline V gene (reference sequence). The CDR3 has 15 residues. Trimming left V 6 bases short and J 0 bases short, with 15 bases between. The CDR3: CSADPGLNSNQPQHF. In DNA, the CDR3 is TGCAGTGCAGACCCGGGACTCAATAGCAATCAGCCCCAGCATTTT.

This clonotype came up many times. This chain uses TRBV20-1 with TRBJ2-1; 7 positions match TRBD1. This CDR3 spans 15 amino acids. With V trimmed by 6 bases and J by 2 bases, 10 bases remained unmatched. Germline assignment: CDR1 DFQATT and CDR2 SNEGSKA (reference sequence). The CDR3 protein is CSALRGRSPYNEQFF. The CDR3 coding sequence is TGCAGTGCCCTCAGGGGGAGATCCCCCTACAATGAGCAGTTCTTC.